The clone carrying this TCR beta chain was picked up many times. These data belong to a study of Graves' ophthalmopathy and Graves' hyperthyroidism. This CDR3 region has 16 residues. Germline assignment: CDR1 SGHTA and CDR2 FQGTGA. The V end was cut by 1 base, the J end by 4 bases, with 13 bases between. The sequenced template was RNA, covering the TCR beta CDR3 region. Scientists carried out first-round RT-PCR using HTBI primers and then a second-round multiplex PCR. MiXCR was run by TCRdb on the multiplex PCR reads, yielding one entry per CDR3 protein. Among a few hundred thousand distinct CDR3 sequences listed, roughly 20% were seen once.

The chain recombines TRBV7-3 with TRBJ2-2; D might be TRBD1 (6 bases). The sample taken for sequencing was peripheral blood. This sequence was found in a woman aged 18-29 years with stable Graves' hyperthyroidism. The CDR3 here is CASSLKLGAGTGELFF. In DNA, the CDR3 is TGTGCCAGCAGCTTAAAACTGGGGGCTGGCACCGGGGAGCTGTTTTTT.